This T cell receptor beta chain was captured by sequencing in a study of T cells after yellow fever vaccination. At the level of the study: Fractions of low cell number were prepared using SMART-Seq v4 Ultra Low Input. General observations from the study: By day 5 rather than day 15, the secondary response had peaked, though it was weaker.

There are many counts of this clonotype. The antigen is unknown. The V end was cut by 1 base, the J end by 9 bases, with 14 bases between. This CDR3 is 15 amino acids long. Germline CDR1 and CDR2: SGHRS and YFSETQ. TCRdb reprocessed the 5' RACE reads with MiXCR, giving one entry per CDR3 protein. The table lists some 350,000 distinct CDR3 sequences, approximately 4% of them singletons, with just under 25% in the top ten. Sequenced material: PBMCs, taken 5 days after the yellow fever booster vaccination. This chain links TRBV5-1 with TRBJ1-6, with unresolved D. This receptor was obtained from a man between 18 and 29 years old who received the YFV17D yellow fever vaccine. CDR3 nucleotides: TGCGCCAGCAGCTTGAATGGGCCACCCAGTTCACCCCTCCACTTT. Its translation: CASSLNGPPSSPLHF.